Following are 11 T cell receptor beta chains from one sample sequenced in a study of regulatory T cells in long-lasting Graves disease. Time point indicated: newly diagnosed GD, antithyroid drugs for less than 3 months. The TCR library was made from RNA extracted from PBMCs. Arm-PCR of CDR3 regions and iRepertoire HTBI primers were used to build TCR beta libraries. TCRdb called the multiplex PCR reads again in MiXCR, with one record for every CDR3 protein. The table includes approximately 400,000 distinct CDR3 sequences, 15% detected once. The material sequenced was peripheral blood mononuclear cells (PBMCs), taken at new diagnosis, from a patient treated with antithyroid drugs. These receptors were taken from a female donor with Graves disease.

The V call is TRBV20-1, the J call TRBJ1-5; 9 bases match TRBD1. The V gene's germline CDR1 is DFQATT and CDR2 SNEGSKA (reference sequence). V gave up 3 bases and J gave up 4 bases; unmatched junction bases: 4. This CDR3 has 14 residues. The CDR3 nucleotides read TGCAGTGCTAGGGGACAGGGAATAAATCAGCCCCAGCATTTT. It codes for CSARGQGINQPQHF.

This clonotype was seen many times. This chain uses TRBV18 with TRBJ2-3, with 9 bases that match TRBD2. The CDR3 is made up of 15 amino acids. The ends lost 3 bases at V and 0 bases at J; junction bases unmatched: 1. Germline CDR1 is KGHSH and CDR2 is LQKENI. The CDR3 sequence is CASSPGLASTDTQYF. CDR3 coding DNA: TGTGCCAGCTCACCGGGACTAGCTAGCACAGATACGCAGTATTTT.

This clonotype appeared a few times. V is TRBV7-3 and J is TRBJ2-1; 9 nucleotides align to TRBD2. The CDR3 spans 15 residues. Per the germline V gene, CDR1 is SGHTA and CDR2 is FQGTGA. With 2 bases clipped from V and 7 bases from J, the junction kept 6 bases outside the gene matches. CDR3 nucleotides: TGTGCCAGCAGCTTATGGGCTAGCGGGAAGAATGAGCAGTTCTTC. Amino acid sequence: CASSLWASGKNEQFF.

The rearrangement uses TRBV27 and TRBJ1-2; D is undetermined. The V gene's germline CDR1 is MNHEY and CDR2 SMNVEV (reference sequence). Trimming removed 3 bases from V and 2 bases from J, with 19 bases in between. The CDR3 contains 17 residues. CDR3 residues: CASSFTVPARANYGYTF. The CDR3 region has the DNA TGTGCCAGCAGTTTTACCGTTCCCGCAAGGGCAAACTATGGCTACACCTTC.

This clonotype was detected a few times. The V gene is TRBV19, the J gene TRBJ1-5; a possible D gene is TRBD1 (6 bases). CDR1 is LNHDA, CDR2 SQIVND, per germline (reference sequence). The V end lost 1 base, the J end lost 6 bases, and 16 bases lay between the germline ends. The length of the CDR3 is 16 residues. The CDR3 spells CASSIGAGGGVQPQHF. The CDR3 DNA reads TGTGCCAGTAGTATAGGAGCAGGAGGGGGGGTTCAGCCCCAGCATTTT.

The chain recombines TRBV24-1 with TRBJ2-1; TRBD1 matches at 7 bases. Per germline, CDR1 KGHDR and CDR2 SFDVKD. Trimming removed 1 base from V and 3 bases from J; junction bases left unmatched: 8. This CDR3 region has 17 residues. The CDR3 coding sequence is TGTGCCACCAGTGATTTTTCGTACAGGGGCAACTACAATGAGCAGTTCTTC. Residues: CATSDFSYRGNYNEQFF.

At least ten counts were recorded for this clonotype. The rearrangement joins TRBV11-2 to TRBJ1-1, with a weak D call TRBD1 (6 bases). The CDR3 totals 15 residues. V was cut by 5 bases and J by 0 bases, with 13 bases left in between. The germline V gene encodes CDR1 SGHAT and CDR2 FQNNGV. The CDR3 coding sequence is TGTGCCAGCAGCCCACGAGGGGGTATGAACACTGAAGCTTTCTTT. This gives the protein CASSPRGGMNTEAFF. Full variable domain (missing parts from reference TRBV11-2 and TRBJ1-1): EAGVAQSPRYKIIEKRQSVAFWCNPISGHATLYWYQQILGQGPKLLIQFQNNGVVDDSQLPKDRFSAERLKGVDSTLKIQPAKLEDSAVYLCASSPRGGMNTEAFFGQGTRLTVV.

This sequence joins TRBV14 and TRBJ1-2; D unresolved. The CDR3 length is 15 residues. CDR1 SGHDN and CDR2 FVKESK come from the germline V gene. The V and J ends lost 2 bases and 0 bases respectively, with 10 bases between them. The CDR3 loop is CASSQLSETNYGYTF. CDR3 nucleotide sequence: TGTGCCAGCAGCCAACTAAGCGAGACTAACTATGGCTACACCTTC.

This clonotype was found a few times. The chain recombines TRBV10-3 with TRBJ2-2, with 11 positions matching TRBD2. Trimming cost V 3 bases and J 7 bases; bases outside gene matches: 7. The CDR3 extends over 16 amino acids. Germline values: CDR1 ENHRY, CDR2 SYGVKD. CDR3 in amino acids: CAISDTSGGINGELFF. The CDR3 DNA is TGTGCCATCAGTGACACTAGCGGGGGAATAAACGGGGAGCTGTTTTTT.

This clonotype was seen a handful of times. An end of the junction differs from the germline gene, which may be a read error. This chain links TRBV14 with TRBJ1-6; 7 bases align to TRBD1. CDR1 and CDR2 (germline): SGHDN, FVKESK. The CDR3 runs 15 residues. The CDR3, as DNA: TGTGCCAGCAGCCAGGGGGGACAGCATAATTCACCCCTTCACTTT. This gives the protein CASSQGGQHNSPLHF.

A note on this clonotype: A much more abundant neighbour one base away suggests this may be a read error. The chain carries TRBV4-3 and TRBJ1-1, with D tentatively TRBD1 (5 bases). This CDR3 spans 16 amino acids. Germline V gene sequence: CDR1 LGHNA, CDR2 YSLEER. CDR3 DNA: TGCGCCAGCGGCCAGGGTGTTAAGGGGAGGAACACTGAAGCTTTCTTT. It specifies CASGQGVKGRNTEAFF.